Sequencing of this TCR beta chain was carried out in a study of blood T cell repertoires in COVID-19. The table lists this clone with a count of one. CDR1 SGHAT and CDR2 FQNNGV come from the germline V gene. Trimming took 1 base from V and 8 from J, leaving 14 bases between them. This CDR3 contains 14 residues. Measured with immunoSEQ multiplex PCR; TCRdb has only the in-frame clones, and not every one. The top ten hold about 5% of the sample, which has 70,000 to 100,000 clones, approximately 90% seen once. Input material: peripheral blood. This sequence joins TRBV11-2 and TRBJ1-2; D is perhaps TRBD1 (6 bases). This clonotype was sampled from a woman over 75 with active COVID-19. DNA for the CDR3: TGTGCCAGCAGCTTAGCGGAGACAGGCTACGGCTACACCTTC. It specifies CASSLAETGYGYTF.